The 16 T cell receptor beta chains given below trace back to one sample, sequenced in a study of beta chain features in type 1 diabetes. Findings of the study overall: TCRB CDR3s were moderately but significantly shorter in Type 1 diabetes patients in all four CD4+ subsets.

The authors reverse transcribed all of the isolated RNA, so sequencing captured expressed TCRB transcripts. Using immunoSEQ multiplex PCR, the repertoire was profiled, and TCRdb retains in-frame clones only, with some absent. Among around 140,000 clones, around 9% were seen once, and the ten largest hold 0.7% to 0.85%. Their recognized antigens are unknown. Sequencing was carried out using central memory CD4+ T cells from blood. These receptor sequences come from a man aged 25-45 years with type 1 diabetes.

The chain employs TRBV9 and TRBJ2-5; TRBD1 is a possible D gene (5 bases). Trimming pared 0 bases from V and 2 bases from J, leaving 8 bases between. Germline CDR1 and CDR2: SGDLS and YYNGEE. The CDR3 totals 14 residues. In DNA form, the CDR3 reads TGTGCCAGCAGCGTAGGTCCAGGGCAAGAGACCCAGTACTTC. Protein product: CASSVGPGQETQYF.

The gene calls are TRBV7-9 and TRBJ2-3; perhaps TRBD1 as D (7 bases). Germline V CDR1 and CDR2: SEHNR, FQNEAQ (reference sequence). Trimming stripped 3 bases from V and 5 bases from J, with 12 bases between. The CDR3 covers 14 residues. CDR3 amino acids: CASSFRGAGDTQYF. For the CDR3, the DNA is TGTGCCAGCAGCTTCAGGGGGGCCGGAGATACGCAGTATTTT.

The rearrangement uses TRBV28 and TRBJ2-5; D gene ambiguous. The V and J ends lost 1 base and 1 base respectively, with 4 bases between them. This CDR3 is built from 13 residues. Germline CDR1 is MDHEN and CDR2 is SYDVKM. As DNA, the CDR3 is TGTGCCAGCAGTTTATTCAGCCAAGAGACCCAGTACTTC. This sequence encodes CASSLFSQETQYF.

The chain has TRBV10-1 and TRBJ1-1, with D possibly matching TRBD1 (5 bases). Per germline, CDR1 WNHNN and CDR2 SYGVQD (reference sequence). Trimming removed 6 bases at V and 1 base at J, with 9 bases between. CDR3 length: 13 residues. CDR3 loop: CASSNGQNTEAFF. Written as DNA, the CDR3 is TGCGCCAGCAGCAACGGACAGAACACTGAAGCTTTCTTT.

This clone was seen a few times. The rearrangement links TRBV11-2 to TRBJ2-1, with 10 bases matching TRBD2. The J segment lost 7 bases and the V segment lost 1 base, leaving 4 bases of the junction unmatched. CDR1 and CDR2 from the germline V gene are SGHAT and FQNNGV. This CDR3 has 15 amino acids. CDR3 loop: CASSLALAGANEQFF. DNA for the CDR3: TGTGCCAGCAGCTTAGCGCTAGCGGGGGCAAATGAGCAGTTCTTC.

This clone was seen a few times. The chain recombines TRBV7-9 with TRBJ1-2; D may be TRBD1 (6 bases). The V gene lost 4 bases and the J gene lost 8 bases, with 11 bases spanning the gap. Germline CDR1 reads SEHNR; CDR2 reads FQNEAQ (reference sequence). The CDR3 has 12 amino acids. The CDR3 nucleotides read TGTGCCAGCAGCTCCCCGCAGGGGGGCTACACCTTC. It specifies CASSSPQGGYTF.

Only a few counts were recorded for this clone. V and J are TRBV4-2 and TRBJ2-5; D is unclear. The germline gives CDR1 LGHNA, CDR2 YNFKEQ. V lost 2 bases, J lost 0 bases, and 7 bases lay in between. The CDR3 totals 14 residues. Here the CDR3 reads CASSQSSDQETQYF. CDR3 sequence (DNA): TGTGCCAGCAGCCAAAGTAGTGACCAAGAGACCCAGTACTTC.

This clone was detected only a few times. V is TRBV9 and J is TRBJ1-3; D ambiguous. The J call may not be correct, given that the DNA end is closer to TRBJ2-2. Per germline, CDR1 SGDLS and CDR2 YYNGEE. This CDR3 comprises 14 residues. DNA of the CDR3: TGTGCCAGCAACCCGACGAGCAGCACCGGGGAGCTGTTTTTT. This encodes CASNPTSSTGELFF.

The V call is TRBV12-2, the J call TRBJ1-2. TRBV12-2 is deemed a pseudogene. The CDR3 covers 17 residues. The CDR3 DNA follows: TGTGCAAGTCGCTTAGTGGCAGGGTGGGGGGATAACTATGGCTACACCTTC. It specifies CASRLVAGWGDNYGYTF.

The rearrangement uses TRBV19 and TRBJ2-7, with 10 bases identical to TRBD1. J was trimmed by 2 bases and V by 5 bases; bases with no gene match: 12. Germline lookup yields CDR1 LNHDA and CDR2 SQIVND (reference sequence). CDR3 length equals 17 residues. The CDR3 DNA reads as TGTGCCAGTAGTGGCTTGGAGTCGGGACAGGGGACCTACGAGCAGTACTTC. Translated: CASSGLESGQGTYEQYF.

CDR3 coding DNA: TGCGCCAGCAGCCAAGACGGGCGGGGAGGATCAGATACGCAGTATTTT. Its protein product is CASSQDGRGGSDTQYF. V gene TRBV4-1 combines with J gene TRBJ2-3; possible D gene TRBD2, 6 bases. With 0 bases removed from V and 4 bases from J, the gap between germline ends came to 14 bases. Germline V gene sequence: CDR1 MGHRA, CDR2 YSYEKL. The CDR3 sequence is 16 residues long.

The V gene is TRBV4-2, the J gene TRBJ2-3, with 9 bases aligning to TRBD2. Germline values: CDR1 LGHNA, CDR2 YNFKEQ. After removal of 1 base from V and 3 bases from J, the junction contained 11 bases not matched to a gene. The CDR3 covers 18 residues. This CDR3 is CASSQVTGGGARTDTQYF. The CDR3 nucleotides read TGTGCCAGCAGCCAAGTTACTGGCGGGGGGGCCAGAACAGATACGCAGTATTTT.

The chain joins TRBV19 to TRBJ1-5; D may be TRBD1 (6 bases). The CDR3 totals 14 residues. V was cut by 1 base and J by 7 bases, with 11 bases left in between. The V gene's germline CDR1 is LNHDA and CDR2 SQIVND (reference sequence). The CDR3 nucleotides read TGTGCCAGTAGTATAGCAGGGGTGGTCCAGCCCCAGCATTTT. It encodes CASSIAGVVQPQHF.

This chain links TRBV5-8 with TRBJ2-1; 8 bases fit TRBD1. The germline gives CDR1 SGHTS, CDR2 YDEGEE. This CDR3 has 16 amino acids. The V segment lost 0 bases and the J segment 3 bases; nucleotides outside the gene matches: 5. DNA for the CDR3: TGTGCCAGCAGCTTGGATCAGGGGGCGAACTACAATGAGCAGTTCTTC. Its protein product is CASSLDQGANYNEQFF.

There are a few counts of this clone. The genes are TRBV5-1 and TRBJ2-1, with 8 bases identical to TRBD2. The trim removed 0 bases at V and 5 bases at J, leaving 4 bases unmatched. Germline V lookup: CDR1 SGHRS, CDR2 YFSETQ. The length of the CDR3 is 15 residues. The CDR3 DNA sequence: TGCGCCAGCAGCTTGGTAAACGGGAGGGACAATGAGCAGTTCTTC. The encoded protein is CASSLVNGRDNEQFF.

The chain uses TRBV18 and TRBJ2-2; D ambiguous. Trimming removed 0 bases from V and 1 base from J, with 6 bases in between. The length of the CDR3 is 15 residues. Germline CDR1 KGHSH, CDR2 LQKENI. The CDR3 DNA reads TGTGCCAGCTCACCACCATCGGGGAACACCGGGGAGCTGTTTTTT. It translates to CASSPPSGNTGELFF.